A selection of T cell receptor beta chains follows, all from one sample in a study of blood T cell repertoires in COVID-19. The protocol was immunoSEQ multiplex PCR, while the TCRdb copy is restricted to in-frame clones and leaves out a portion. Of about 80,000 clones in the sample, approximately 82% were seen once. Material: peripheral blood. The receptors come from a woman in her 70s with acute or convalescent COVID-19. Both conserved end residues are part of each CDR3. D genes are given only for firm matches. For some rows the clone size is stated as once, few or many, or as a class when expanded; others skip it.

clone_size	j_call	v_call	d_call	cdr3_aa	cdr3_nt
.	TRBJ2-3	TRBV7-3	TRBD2	CASSLKWGLAGGTSTDTQYF	TGTGCCAGCAGCTTAAAGTGGGGGCTAGCGGGAGGAACTAGCACAGATACGCAGTATTTT
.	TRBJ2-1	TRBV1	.	CTSSQDPLVGPNNEQFF	TGCACCAGCAGCCAAGACCCTCTAGTGGGTCCGAACAATGAGCAGTTCTTC
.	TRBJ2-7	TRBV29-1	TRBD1	CSATGLGTGLYEQYF	TGCAGCGCCACCGGGCTTGGGACAGGGCTCTACGAGCAGTACTTC
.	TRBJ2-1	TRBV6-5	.	CASRYGLQHDNEQFF	TGTGCCAGCAGATACGGACTTCAGCATGACAATGAGCAGTTCTTC
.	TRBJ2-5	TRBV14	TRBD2	CASSQVLAGSETQYF	TGTGCCAGCAGCCAAGTTCTAGCGGGTTCAGAGACCCAGTACTTC
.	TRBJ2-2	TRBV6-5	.	CASSFGGANTGELFF	TGTGCCAGCAGTTTTGGGGGCGCGAACACCGGGGAGCTGTTTTTT
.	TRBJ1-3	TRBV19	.	CASSIPGQGNTIYF	TGTGCCAGTAGTATACCGGGACAAGGAAACACCATATATTTT
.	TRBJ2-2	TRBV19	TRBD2	CASSMTPLLGGTNTGELFF	TGTGCCAGTAGTATGACCCCCCTACTTGGCGGGACTAATACCGGGGAGCTGTTTTTT
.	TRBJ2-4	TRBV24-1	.	CATSDSKTSRHIQYF	TGTGCCACCAGTGACTCTAAGACTAGTCGGCACATTCAGTACTTC
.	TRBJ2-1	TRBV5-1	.	CASSRGMSSYNEQFF	TGCGCCAGCAGCCGCGGGATGAGCTCCTACAATGAGCAGTTCTTC
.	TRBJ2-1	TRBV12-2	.	CASRLLDGNYNEQFF	TGTGCAAGTCGCTTACTCGACGGGAACTACAATGAGCAGTTCTTC
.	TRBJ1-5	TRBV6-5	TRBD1	CASSPDRGNQPQHF	TGTGCCAGCAGCCCCGACAGGGGCAATCAGCCCCAGCATTTT
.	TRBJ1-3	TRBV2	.	CATGGGFSGNTIYF	TGTGCCACAGGCGGCGGGTTCTCTGGAAACACCATATATTTT
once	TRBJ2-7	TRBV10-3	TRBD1	CASTSDRDSPYEQYF	TGTGCCAGCACCTCGGACCGGGACAGCCCCTACGAGCAGTACTTC
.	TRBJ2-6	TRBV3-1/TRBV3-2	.	CASSQAYSQGSGANVLTF	TGTGCCAGCAGCCAAGCTTACTCTCAGGGTTCTGGGGCCAACGTCCTGACTTTC
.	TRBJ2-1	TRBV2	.	CASTRLPNLYNEQFF	TGTGCCAGCACCCGACTCCCTAACCTCTATAATGAGCAGTTCTTC
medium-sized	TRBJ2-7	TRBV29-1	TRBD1	CSVTGVVNEQYF	TGCAGCGTTACAGGGGTAGTCAACGAGCAGTACTTC
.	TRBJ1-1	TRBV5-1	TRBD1	CASSLVGGQPEGSEAFF	TGCGCCAGCAGCTTGGTGGGGGGACAGCCCGAGGGGTCTGAAGCTTTCTTT
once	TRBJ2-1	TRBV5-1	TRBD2	CASSSLAGGSYNEQFF	TGCGCCAGCAGCTCCTTAGCGGGAGGCTCCTACAATGAGCAGTTCTTC